This T cell receptor beta chain was sequenced for a study of blood T cell repertoires in COVID-19. Across the study: Spain, Italy and the United States supplied samples that represented acute and convalescent COVID-19.

Authors' processing steps: From reference gene primer amplification, estimates of nucleated cell counts were derived. The assay was immunoSEQ multiplex PCR, and TCRdb's table has in-frame clones only and misses some. D and trimming come from the DNA, and the V and J calls and clone size come from that table. The data show about 160,000 clones, under 80% seen once. This clone was recorded a few times. This CDR3 comprises 15 residues. Germline assignment: CDR1 SGHAT and CDR2 FQNNGV. Trimming cost V 1 base and J 6 bases; bases outside gene matches: 5. Sequencing input: peripheral blood. This TCR derives from a man between 65 and 85 years old with acute or convalescent COVID-19. This rearrangement joins TRBV11-2 to TRBJ2-3; 9 bases fit TRBD2. The CDR3 protein is CASSLGGGAFDTQYF. The CDR3 DNA is TGTGCCAGCAGCTTAGGCGGGGGGGCCTTTGATACGCAGTATTTT.